This TCR beta chain came from a study of T cells after yellow fever vaccination. Study in general: SMART-Seq v4 Ultra Low Input served to prepare low-cell-number fractions. General study findings and limits: Clonotypes appearing in both CD4 and CD8 compartments existed, and their share was small. Post-booster samples contained most primary-vaccination clones (nearly 98% CD4, about 90% CD8).

Trimming left V 3 bases short and J 0 bases short, with 10 bases between. The CDR3 has 15 amino acids. Germline-derived CDR1 and CDR2 are KGHSH and LQKENI. TCRdb processed the 5' RACE reads anew with MiXCR; each CDR3 protein has one entry. The sample consists of around 300,000 distinct CDR3 sequences, roughly 13% of them appearing once. This clonotype was detected a few times. The antigen remains unidentified. The sequence was obtained from a man aged 25 to 40 who received the YFV17D yellow fever vaccine. The chain uses TRBV18 and TRBJ2-3, with D tentatively TRBD1 (5 bases). The input for sequencing was CD4+ T cells sorted from PBMCs, taken 45 days after the yellow fever booster vaccination. The CDR3 bases are TGTGCCAGCTCACCTCTCCAGGGAAGCACAGATACGCAGTATTTT. Translation gives CASSPLQGSTDTQYF. The variable domain in full, completed from reference TRBV18 and TRBJ2-3, reads NAGVMQNPRHLVRRRGQEARLRCSPMKGHSHVYWYRQLPEEGLKFMVYLQKENIIDESGMPKERFSAEFPKEGPSILRIQQVVRGDSAAYFCASSPLQGSTDTQYFGPGTRLTVL.